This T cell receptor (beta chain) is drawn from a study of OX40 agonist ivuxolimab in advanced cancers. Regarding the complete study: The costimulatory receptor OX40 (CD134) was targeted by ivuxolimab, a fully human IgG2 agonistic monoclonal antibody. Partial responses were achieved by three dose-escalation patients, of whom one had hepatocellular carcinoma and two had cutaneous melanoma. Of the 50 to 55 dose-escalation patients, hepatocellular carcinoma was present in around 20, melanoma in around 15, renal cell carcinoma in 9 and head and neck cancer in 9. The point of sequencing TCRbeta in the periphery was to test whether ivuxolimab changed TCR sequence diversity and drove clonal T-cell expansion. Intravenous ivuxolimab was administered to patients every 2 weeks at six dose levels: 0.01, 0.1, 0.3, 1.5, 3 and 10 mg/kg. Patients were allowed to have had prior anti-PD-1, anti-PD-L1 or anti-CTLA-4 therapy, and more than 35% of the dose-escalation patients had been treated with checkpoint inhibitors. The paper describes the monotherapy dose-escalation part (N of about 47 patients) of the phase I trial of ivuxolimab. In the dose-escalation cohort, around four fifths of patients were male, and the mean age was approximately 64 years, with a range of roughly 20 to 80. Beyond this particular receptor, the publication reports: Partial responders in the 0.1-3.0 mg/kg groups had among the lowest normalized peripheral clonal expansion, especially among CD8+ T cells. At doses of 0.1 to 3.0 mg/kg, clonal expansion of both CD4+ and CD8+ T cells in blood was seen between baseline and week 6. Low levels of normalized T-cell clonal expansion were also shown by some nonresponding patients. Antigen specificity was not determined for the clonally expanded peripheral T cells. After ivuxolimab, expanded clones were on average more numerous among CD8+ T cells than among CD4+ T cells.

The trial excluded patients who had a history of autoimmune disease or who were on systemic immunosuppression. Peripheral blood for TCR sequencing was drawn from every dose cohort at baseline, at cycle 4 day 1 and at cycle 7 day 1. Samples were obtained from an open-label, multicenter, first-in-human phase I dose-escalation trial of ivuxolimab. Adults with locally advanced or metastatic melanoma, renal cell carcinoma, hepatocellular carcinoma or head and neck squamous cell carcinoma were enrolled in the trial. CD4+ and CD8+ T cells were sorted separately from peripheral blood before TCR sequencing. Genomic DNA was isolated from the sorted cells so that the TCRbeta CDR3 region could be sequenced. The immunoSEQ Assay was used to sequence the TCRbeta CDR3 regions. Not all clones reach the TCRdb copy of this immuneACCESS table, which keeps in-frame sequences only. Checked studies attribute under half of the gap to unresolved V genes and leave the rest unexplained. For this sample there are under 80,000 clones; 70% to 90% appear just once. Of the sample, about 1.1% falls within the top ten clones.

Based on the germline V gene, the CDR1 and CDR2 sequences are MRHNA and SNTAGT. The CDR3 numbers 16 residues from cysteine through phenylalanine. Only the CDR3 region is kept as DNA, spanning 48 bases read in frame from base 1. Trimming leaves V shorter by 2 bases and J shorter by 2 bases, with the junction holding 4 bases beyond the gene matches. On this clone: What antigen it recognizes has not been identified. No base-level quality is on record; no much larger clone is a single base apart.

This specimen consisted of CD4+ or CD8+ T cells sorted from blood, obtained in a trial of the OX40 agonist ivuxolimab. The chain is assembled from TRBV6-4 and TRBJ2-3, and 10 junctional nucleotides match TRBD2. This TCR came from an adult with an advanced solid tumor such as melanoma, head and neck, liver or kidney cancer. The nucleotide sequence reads TGTGCCAGCAGTGACGCTAGCGGGGGCCACACAGATACGCAGTATTTT. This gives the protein CASSDASGGHTDTQYF.